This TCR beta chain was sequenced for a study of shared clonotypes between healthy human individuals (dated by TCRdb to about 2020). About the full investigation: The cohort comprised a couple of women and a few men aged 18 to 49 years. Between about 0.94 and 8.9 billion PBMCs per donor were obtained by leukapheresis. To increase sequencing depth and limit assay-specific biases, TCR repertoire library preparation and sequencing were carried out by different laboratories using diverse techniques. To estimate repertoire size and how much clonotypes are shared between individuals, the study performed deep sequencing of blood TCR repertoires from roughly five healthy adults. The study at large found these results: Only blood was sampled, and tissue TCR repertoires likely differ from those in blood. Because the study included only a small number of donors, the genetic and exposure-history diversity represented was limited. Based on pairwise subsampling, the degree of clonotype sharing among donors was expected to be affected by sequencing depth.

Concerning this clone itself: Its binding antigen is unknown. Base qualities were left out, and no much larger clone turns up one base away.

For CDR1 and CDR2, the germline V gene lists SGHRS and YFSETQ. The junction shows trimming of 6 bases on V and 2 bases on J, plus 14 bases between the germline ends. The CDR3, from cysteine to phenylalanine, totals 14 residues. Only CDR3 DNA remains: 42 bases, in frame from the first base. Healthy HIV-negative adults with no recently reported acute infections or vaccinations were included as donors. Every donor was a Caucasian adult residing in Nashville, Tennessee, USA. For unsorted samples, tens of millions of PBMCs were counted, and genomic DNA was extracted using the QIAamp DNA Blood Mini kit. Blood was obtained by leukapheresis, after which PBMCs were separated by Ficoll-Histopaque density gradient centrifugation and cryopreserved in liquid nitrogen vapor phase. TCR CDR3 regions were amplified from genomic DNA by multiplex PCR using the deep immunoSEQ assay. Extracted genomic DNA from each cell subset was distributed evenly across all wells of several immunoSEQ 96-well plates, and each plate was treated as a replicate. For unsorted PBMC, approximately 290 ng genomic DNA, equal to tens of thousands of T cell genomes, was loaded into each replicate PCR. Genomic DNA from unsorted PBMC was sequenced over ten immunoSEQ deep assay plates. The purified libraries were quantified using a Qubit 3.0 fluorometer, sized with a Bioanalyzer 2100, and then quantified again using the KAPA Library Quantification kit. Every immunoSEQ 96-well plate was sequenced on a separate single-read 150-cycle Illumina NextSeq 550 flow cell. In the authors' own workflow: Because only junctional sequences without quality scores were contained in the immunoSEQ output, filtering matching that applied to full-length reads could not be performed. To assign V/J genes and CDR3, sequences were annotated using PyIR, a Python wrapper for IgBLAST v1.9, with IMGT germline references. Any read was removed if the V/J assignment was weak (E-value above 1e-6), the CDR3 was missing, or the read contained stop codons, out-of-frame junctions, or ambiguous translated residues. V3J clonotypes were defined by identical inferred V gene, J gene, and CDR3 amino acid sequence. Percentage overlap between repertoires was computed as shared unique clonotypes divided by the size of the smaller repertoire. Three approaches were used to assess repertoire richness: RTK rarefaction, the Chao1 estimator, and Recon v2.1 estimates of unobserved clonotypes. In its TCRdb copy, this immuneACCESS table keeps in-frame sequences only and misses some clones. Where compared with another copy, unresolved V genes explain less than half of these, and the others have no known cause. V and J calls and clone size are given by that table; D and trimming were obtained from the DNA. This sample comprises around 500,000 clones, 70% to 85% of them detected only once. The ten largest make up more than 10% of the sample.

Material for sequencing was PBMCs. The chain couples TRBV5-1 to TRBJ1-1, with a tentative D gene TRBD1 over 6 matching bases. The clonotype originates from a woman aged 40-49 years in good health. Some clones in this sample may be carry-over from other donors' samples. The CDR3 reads CASIQGTSNTEAFF. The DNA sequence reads TGCGCCAGCATCCAGGGGACTTCTAACACTGAAGCTTTCTTT.